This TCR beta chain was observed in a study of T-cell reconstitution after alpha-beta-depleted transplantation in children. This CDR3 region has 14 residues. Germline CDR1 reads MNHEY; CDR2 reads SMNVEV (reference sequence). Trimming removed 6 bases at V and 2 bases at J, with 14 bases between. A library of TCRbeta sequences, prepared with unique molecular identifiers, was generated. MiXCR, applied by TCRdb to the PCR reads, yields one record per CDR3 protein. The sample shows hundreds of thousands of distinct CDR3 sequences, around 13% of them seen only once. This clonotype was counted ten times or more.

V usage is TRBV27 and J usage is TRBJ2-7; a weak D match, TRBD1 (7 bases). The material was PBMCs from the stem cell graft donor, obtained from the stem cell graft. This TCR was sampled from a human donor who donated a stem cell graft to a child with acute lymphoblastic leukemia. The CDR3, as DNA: TGTGCCAGCAGGGGAGGACAGGACCCCTACGAGCAGTACTTC. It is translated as CASRGGQDPYEQYF.